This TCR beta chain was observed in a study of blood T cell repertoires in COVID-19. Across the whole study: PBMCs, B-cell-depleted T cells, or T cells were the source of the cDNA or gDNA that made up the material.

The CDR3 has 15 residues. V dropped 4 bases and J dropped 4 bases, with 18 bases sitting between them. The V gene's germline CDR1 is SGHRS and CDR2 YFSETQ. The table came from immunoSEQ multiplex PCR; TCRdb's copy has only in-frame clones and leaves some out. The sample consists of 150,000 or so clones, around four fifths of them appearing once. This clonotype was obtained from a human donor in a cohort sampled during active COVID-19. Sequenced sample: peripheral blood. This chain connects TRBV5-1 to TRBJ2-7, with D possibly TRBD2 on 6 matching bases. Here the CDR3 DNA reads TGCGCCAGCAGCCCCCTCCCGGGACTCCAGTACGAGCAGTACTTC. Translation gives CASSPLPGLQYEQYF.